The 10 T cell receptor beta chains listed next were all sequenced from one sample in a study of shared clonotypes between healthy human individuals. Method: immunoSEQ multiplex PCR; TCRdb's copy keeps in-frame clones and lacks some. This sample has about 680,000 clones, with approximately 79% found just once. The sequencing input was memory CD4+ T cells sorted from blood. The subset denotes: CD45RA-negative fraction. The receptors were sampled from a woman between 25 and 40 years old in good health.

The V call is TRBV28, the J call TRBJ2-1; 9 bases are a match to TRBD2. The CDR3 spans 18 residues. V shed 5 bases and J 1 base; nucleotides not matched to a gene: 12. CDR1 and CDR2 from the germline V gene are MDHEN and SYDVKM. The CDR3 loop reads CASSLGDRLAASYNEQFF. CDR3 DNA sequence: TGTGCCAGCAGTCTAGGGGATAGACTAGCGGCTTCCTACAATGAGCAGTTCTTC.

The chain couples TRBV25-1 to TRBJ2-3; possible D gene TRBD1, 5 bases. Germline loops: CDR1 MGHDK, CDR2 SYGVNS. Deletions cut 1 base from V and 2 bases from J, with 13 bases between. This CDR3 region has 16 residues. CDR3 nucleotide sequence: TGTGCCAGCAGTGAATCAGGGCTTTACCACACAGATACGCAGTATTTT. Protein sequence: CASSESGLYHTDTQYF. Complete variable domain (other parts from reference TRBV25-1 and TRBJ2-3): EADIYQTPRYLVIGTGKKITLECSQTMGHDKMYWYQQDPGMELHLIHYSYGVNSTEKGDLSSESTVSRIRTEHFPLTLESARPSHTSQYLCASSESGLYHTDTQYFGPGTRLTVL.

The genes are TRBV29-1 and TRBJ2-3, with 7 bases identical to TRBD1. V was clipped by 7 bases and J by 3 bases; unmatched bases: 4. Per germline, CDR1 SQVTM and CDR2 ANQGSEA. There are 12 residues in the CDR3. The CDR3 loop is CSAGTETDTQYF. DNA of the CDR3: TGCAGCGCTGGGACAGAAACAGATACGCAGTATTTT.

This chain joins TRBV27 and TRBJ1-5; D gene ambiguous. The CDR3 is made up of 15 amino acids. Germline V gene lookup returns CDR1 MNHEY and CDR2 SMNVEV (reference sequence). V gave up 0 bases and J gave up 1 base, with 7 bases separating them. Here the CDR3 reads CASSLSSRSNQPQHF. In DNA, the CDR3 is TGTGCCAGCAGTTTATCTTCTAGGAGCAATCAGCCCCAGCATTTT.

The chain combines TRBV5-1 with TRBJ2-7; 7 bases map to TRBD1. The J segment lost 5 bases and the V segment lost 3 bases, leaving 2 bases of the junction unmatched. Germline V lookup: CDR1 SGHRS, CDR2 YFSETQ. The CDR3 is 12 amino acids. The CDR3 DNA reads TGCGCCAGCAGCTCCGGGACAGACGAGCAGTACTTC. It codes for CASSSGTDEQYF.

This clone has only a few counts. In nucleotides, the CDR3 is TGTGCCAGTAGCCAACACAGATCTAGCTACGAGCAGTACTTC. Its protein product is CASSQHRSSYEQYF. This sequence joins TRBV19 and TRBJ2-7, with D uncertain. V gave up 6 bases and J gave up 3 bases, with 15 bases separating them. The CDR3 totals 14 residues. The germline V gene encodes CDR1 LNHDA and CDR2 SQIVND (reference sequence).

This chain joins TRBV6-6 and TRBJ2-3, with 8 bases fitting TRBD2. This CDR3 region has 14 residues. Germline trimming cut 5 bases from V and 5 bases from J; bases unmatched to any gene: 6. From germline, CDR1 is MNHNY and CDR2 SVGAGI (reference sequence). The CDR3: CASSISGSVDTQYF. For the CDR3, the DNA is TGTGCCAGCAGTATAAGCGGGAGTGTAGATACGCAGTATTTT.

This clone has only a few counts. Here the CDR3 DNA reads TGCGCCAGCAGCCCGGGACTAGCGGTTAATGAGCAGTTCTTC. Translated: CASSPGLAVNEQFF. The chain recombines TRBV5-1 with TRBJ2-1; 11 bases are shared with TRBD2. CDR1 is SGHRS and CDR2 is YFSETQ in the germline V gene. V gave up 4 bases and J gave up 7 bases; unmatched junction bases: 4. The length of the CDR3 is 14 residues.

The chain couples TRBV6-4 to TRBJ2-7, with D perhaps matching TRBD1 (10 bases). The CDR3 is 20 residues long. Per germline, CDR1 MRHNA and CDR2 SNTAGT. V shed 7 bases and J shed 5 bases, with 36 bases lying between them. The DNA for the CDR3 is TGTGCCAGCACCCTAATGCCGGGACAGGGGATAATTAGCGGGAGACACGAGCAGTACTTC. Translated, it gives CASTLMPGQGIISGRHEQYF.

The V call is TRBV28, the J call TRBJ2-7; 9 bases agree with TRBD2. Trimming took 1 base from V and 0 from J; bases not matched to a gene: 7. Germline V CDR1 and CDR2: MDHEN, SYDVKM. This CDR3 has 17 amino acids. The DNA for the CDR3 is TGTGCCAGCAGTTTATATCCTAGCGGGATTTCCTCCTACGAGCAGTACTTC. This translates into CASSLYPSGISSYEQYF.